The text below deals with one T cell receptor (beta chain). Its antigen is unidentified. The data belong to a study of vaccination and CD4 T cells after COVID-19. Findings and limits, study-wide: Among reactive clones from convalescent patients, a median roughly 85% appeared only post-vaccination.

From germline, CDR1 is MDHEN and CDR2 SYDVKM. The CDR3 extends over 14 amino acids. The V end was cut by 4 bases, the J end by 7 bases, with 13 bases between. This sample's treatment: roughly ten-day PBMC culture with coronavirus spike peptide pools or control peptides (ViraFEST assay). Cells received half-medium changes with fresh IL-2 medium on days 3 and 7. At the Johns Hopkins FTIC core, DNA taken from cultured CD4+ T cells was sequenced by way of the Oncomine TCR Beta short-read assay. Via MiXCR, TCRdb re-called the PCR reads, giving one row per CDR3 protein. The top ten hold approximately 8.6% of the sample, which has approximately 20,000 distinct CDR3 sequences, 70% seen once.

This chain links TRBV28 with TRBJ1-4; possibly TRBD1 for D (6 bases). The clonotype originates from a human donor who had recovered from COVID-19. The sample comprised CD4+ T cells from blood, cultured in vitro. The chain's CDR3 is CASSSGGRSEKLFF. DNA for the CDR3: TGTGCCAGCAGTTCTGGGGGGCGAAGTGAAAAACTGTTTTTT.